What follows is one TCR beta chain and its context. Its antigen remains unknown. The data were obtained in a study of blood T cells in healthy people across ages. Findings and caveats of the study: Diversity of TCR beta per million T cells declined in a roughly linear way with age.

Trimming removed 0 bases from V and 6 bases from J, with 18 bases in between. The length of the CDR3 is 16 residues. The germline V gene encodes CDR1 MNHEY and CDR2 SVGAGI. It was with a sample-barcoded 5' primer and a J-beta primer mix that a second PCR of about 6 to 12 cycles was run. Via MiXCR, TCRdb re-called the 5' RACE reads, giving one row per CDR3 protein. The sample carries 1.5 million to 2 million distinct CDR3 sequences, roughly 30% recorded once. This chain uses TRBV6-5 with TRBJ2-7; tentatively, D is TRBD2 (5 bases). The clonotype comes from a woman aged 25 to 45 in good health. The sample was blood. The CDR3 DNA is TGTGCCAGCAGTTACTCCCAGGCCGCCACGGGAAGCGAGCAGTACTTC. This gives the protein CASSYSQAATGSEQYF.